This T cell receptor (beta chain) was sequenced for a study of STAT5B mutations in CD4+ large granular lymphocyte leukemia. The germline CDR1 and CDR2 sequences are SGDLS and YYNGEE. The CDR3 spans 15 residues. The V segment lost 3 bases and the J segment 5 bases; nucleotides outside the gene matches: 10. The protocol was immunoSEQ multiplex PCR, while the TCRdb copy is restricted to in-frame clones and leaves out a portion. The sample comprises nearly 35,000 clones, around 76% of which are singletons, and approximately 2.2% rests with the top ten. This chain connects TRBV9 to TRBJ2-7; 8 bases agree with TRBD2. This sequence was found in a human donor in good health. Sequencing input: CD4+ T cells from blood buffy coats. Written as DNA, the CDR3 is TGTGCCAGCAGCGAGGGCCCCCGGGAGGGAAACGAGCAGTACTTC. This gives the protein CASSEGPREGNEQYF.